Listed below are T cell receptor beta chains from one sample, sequenced in a study of T cell repertoires in cytomegalovirus infection. One entry per CDR3 protein, called by TCRdb with MiXCR from the reads. This sample has about 51,000 distinct CDR3 sequences; around a fifth occur once, and the top ten carry around a quarter. Antigen specificity for these receptors is unknown. Source: CD8+ T cells from cultured PBMCs, taken from culture after CMV antigen stimulation. These receptors originate from a human donor in good health (CMV status not recorded). Some clones in this sample may be carry-over from other donors' samples. Both conserved end residues are part of each CDR3. Each record gives: D gene, clone size, CDR3 length, V gene, J gene, CDR3 protein, CDR3 DNA. D genes are given only for firm matches. Size is omitted from some rows. Given values are once, few, many or a class for expanded clones.

.	few	12	TRBV13	TRBJ2-3	CASSERTDTQYF	TGTGCCAGCAGCGAACGAACAGATACGCAGTATTTT
.	few	15	TRBV11-2	TRBJ2-1	CASSLSSSSYNEQFF	TGTGCCAGCAGCTTATCATCTTCATCCTACAATGAGCAGTTCTTC
.	many	13	TRBV12-3/TRBV12-4	TRBJ2-7	CASSFERVDEQYF	TGTGCCAGCAGTTTCGAGAGGGTCGACGAGCAGTACTTC
TRBD1	.	15	TRBV7-2	TRBJ1-6	CASSPDRAENSPLHF	TGTGCCAGCAGTCCGGACAGGGCTGAGAATTCACCCCTCCACTTT
.	.	14	TRBV6-1	TRBJ1-5	CASSEGNRNQPQHF	TGTGCCAGCAGTGAGGGGAATCGCAATCAGCCCCAGCATTTT
.	few	15	TRBV7-8	TRBJ2-1	CASSSRGASYNEQFF	TGTGCCAGCAGCTCCCGGGGGGCCTCCTACAATGAGCAGTTCTTC
.	.	15	TRBV7-6	TRBJ1-3	CASSLNAVSGNTIYF	TGTGCCAGCAGCTTAAACGCCGTCTCTGGAAACACCATATATTTT
.	few	16	TRBV6-5	TRBJ2-6	CASSRDGGNGANVLTF	TGTGCCAGCAGTAGAGACGGGGGTAATGGGGCCAACGTCCTGACTTTC
TRBD1	.	15	TRBV15	TRBJ2-3	CATSRAPGGADTQYF	TGTGCCACCAGCAGAGCCCCAGGGGGCGCGGATACGCAGTATTTT
.	.	15	TRBV27	TRBJ1-5	CASAELGQLSQPQHF	TGTGCCAGCGCCGAACTCGGGCAGTTATCCCAGCCCCAGCATTTT
TRBD1	.	15	TRBV7-2	TRBJ2-7	CASSVSRGRGNEQYF	TGTGCCAGCAGCGTCTCCAGGGGGCGCGGGAACGAGCAGTACTTC
.	.	11	TRBV7-6	TRBJ2-1	CASSQGGEQFF	TGTGCCAGCAGCCAAGGTGGTGAGCAGTTCTTC
.	many	18	TRBV7-2	TRBJ2-7	CASSLVFPAGPIAYEQYF	TGTGCCAGCAGCTTAGTTTTCCCAGCGGGCCCGATCGCCTACGAGCAGTACTTC
TRBD2	few	14	TRBV4-3	TRBJ2-4	CASSQGLAGDIQYF	TGCGCCAGCAGCCAAGGTCTAGCGGGCGACATTCAGTACTTC
.	few	15	TRBV7-3	TRBJ2-7	CASSPSGTEVYEQYF	TGTGCCAGCAGCCCTTCCGGGACGGAGGTCTACGAGCAGTACTTC
TRBD2	few	16	TRBV7-6	TRBJ2-5	CASSLQWGGLTETQYF	TGTGCCAGCAGCTTACAGTGGGGGGGTTTAACAGAGACCCAGTACTTC
.	.	16	TRBV7-2	TRBJ2-6	CDSSSPTGTGANVLTF	TGTGACAGCAGCTCTCCCACCGGGACAGGGGCCAACGTCCTGACTTTC
.	.	13	TRBV6-2/TRBV6-3	TRBJ1-1	CASSLTGYTEAFF	TGTGCCAGCAGTCTCACAGGGTACACTGAAGCTTTCTTT
TRBD2	.	14	TRBV6-5	TRBJ2-1	CASSYRGGDNEQFF	TGTGCCAGCAGTTACCGGGGAGGGGACAATGAGCAGTTCTTC
TRBD2	many	15	TRBV7-6	TRBJ2-3	CASSRSGSLGDTQYF	TGTGCCAGCAGCCGGAGCGGGAGTTTGGGAGATACGCAGTATTTT
.	.	13	TRBV7-8	TRBJ1-1	CASSHRWGTEAFF	TGTGCCAGCAGCCACCGATGGGGGACTGAAGCTTTCTTT
.	few	13	TRBV20-1	TRBJ1-1	CSARNQGRVEAFF	TGCAGTGCTAGGAACCAGGGAAGAGTGGAAGCTTTCTTT
TRBD1	.	17	TRBV6-6	TRBJ1-5	CASSYSGQGFSNQPQHF	TGTGCCAGCAGTTACTCGGGACAGGGTTTCAGCAATCAGCCCCAGCATTTT
.	few	15	TRBV5-6	TRBJ2-5	CASSPDSAYQETQYF	TGTGCCAGCAGCCCGGACAGCGCGTACCAAGAGACCCAGTACTTC
.	few	16	TRBV6-5	TRBJ2-7	CASSYSMAGTSYEQYF	TGTGCCAGCAGTTACTCGATGGCGGGGACCTCCTACGAGCAGTACTTC
.	few	16	TRBV28	TRBJ1-4	CASSPLEGGTNEKLFF	TGTGCCAGCAGTCCCCTGGAGGGAGGAACTAATGAAAAACTGTTTTTT
.	.	15	TRBV11-2	TRBJ2-6	CASSLKGAGANVLTF	TGTGCCAGCAGCTTAAAGGGGGCTGGGGCCAACGTCCTGACTTTC
.	.	11	TRBV27	TRBJ2-1	CASTRGGEQFF	TGTGCCAGCACCCGGGGAGGTGAGCAGTTCTTC
TRBD1	once	15	TRBV7-3	TRBJ2-1	CASSAGQGKVNEQFF	TGTGCCAGCAGCGCGGGACAGGGGAAGGTCAATGAGCAGTTCTTC
TRBD1	few	16	TRBV7-8	TRBJ2-1	CASSDRNRQGAGEQFF	TGTGCCAGCAGCGATCGAAACCGACAGGGGGCCGGTGAGCAGTTCTTC
TRBD2	few	16	TRBV7-2	TRBJ2-1	CASSLAGTSGRNEQFF	TGTGCCAGCAGCTTAGCGGGGACTAGCGGGAGGAATGAGCAGTTCTTC
.	few	9	TRBV7-6	TRBJ2-1	CATGSEQFF	TGTGCCACCGGCTCAGAGCAGTTCTTC
.	.	14	TRBV29-1	TRBJ2-1	CSGLLPRGGNEQFF	TGCAGCGGCCTACTCCCCAGGGGGGGCAATGAGCAGTTCTTC
.	.	14	TRBV7-8	TRBJ1-4	CASSLWGTREKLFF	TGTGCCAGCAGCTTATGGGGTACTAGAGAAAAACTGTTTTTT
.	medium-sized	11	TRBV6-1	TRBJ2-1	CASRTYNEQFF	TGTGCCAGCAGAACCTACAATGAGCAGTTCTTC
TRBD2	.	15	TRBV7-9	TRBJ2-3	CASSPSGGLTDTQYF	TGTGCCAGCAGCCCCAGCGGGGGACTCACAGATACGCAGTATTTT
TRBD1	.	15	TRBV7-9	TRBJ2-4	CASSDRDRYPNIQYF	TGTGCCAGCAGCGACCGGGACAGGTACCCCAACATTCAGTACTTC
.	.	17	TRBV7-6	TRBJ2-5	CASSSDYHRTFQETQYF	TGTGCCAGCAGCTCAGACTACCACAGGACCTTCCAAGAGACCCAGTACTTC
.	once	12	TRBV2	TRBJ2-7	CASKEGVHEQYF	TGTGCCAGCAAAGAGGGGGTCCACGAGCAGTACTTC
.	few	16	TRBV7-9	TRBJ2-4	CASSNSGSSVKNIQYF	TGTGCCAGCAGTAATTCAGGGAGTTCGGTCAAAAACATTCAGTACTTC
.	few	11	TRBV7-6	TRBJ1-1	CASSLDPEAFF	TGTGCCAGCAGCTTAGACCCTGAAGCTTTCTTT
TRBD1	.	13	TRBV20-1	TRBJ1-2	CSAGDRGGYGYTF	TGCAGTGCTGGGGACAGGGGCGGATATGGCTACACCTTC
.	few	13	TRBV6-5	TRBJ1-2	CASSYGDNYGYTF	TGTGCCAGCAGTTACGGAGATAACTATGGCTACACCTTC
.	.	18	TRBV4-1	TRBJ1-5	CASSQEVSGFNSNQPQHF	TGCGCCAGCAGCCAAGAGGTGTCAGGGTTCAATAGCAATCAGCCCCAGCATTTT
.	many	14	TRBV7-2	TRBJ1-1	CASSLKQTTTEAFF	TGTGCCAGCAGCTTGAAACAAACAACCACTGAAGCTTTCTTT
.	.	14	TRBV7-2	TRBJ2-7	CASSPHGGSYEQYF	TGTGCCAGCAGCCCCCATGGAGGATCCTACGAGCAGTACTTC
.	.	14	TRBV6-2/TRBV6-3	TRBJ2-1	CASRPLNDHNEQFF	TGTGCCAGCAGGCCCCTAAATGACCACAATGAGCAGTTCTTC
TRBD1	.	16	TRBV6-1	TRBJ2-5	CASSEAGTGGQETQYF	TGTGCCAGCAGTGAGGCGGGGACAGGGGGCCAAGAGACCCAGTACTTC
.	.	13	TRBV20-1	TRBJ1-2	CSARLTGEGGYTF	TGCAGTGCTAGACTAACAGGAGAAGGTGGCTACACCTTC
.	few	13	TRBV7-8	TRBJ1-1	CASSFRTDSEAFF	TGTGCCAGCAGCTTCCGGACAGATTCTGAAGCTTTCTTT
.	.	16	TRBV7-8	TRBJ2-1	CASSLAQGTSYNEQFF	TGTGCCAGCAGCTTAGCGCAAGGGACCTCCTACAATGAGCAGTTCTTC